This TCR beta chain emerged from a study of blood T cell repertoires in COVID-19. Study in general: Samples taken during acute and convalescent COVID-19 were collected in the United States, Italy and Spain. T cells, B-cell-depleted T cells, or PBMCs supplied cDNA or gDNA.

The authors' processing: Amplified reference gene primers provided the basis for estimating nucleated cell counts. Profiling relied on immunoSEQ multiplex PCR, and the TCRdb table lists in-frame clones only, not all of them. V and J calls and clone size are copied from that table; D and trimming were computed from the DNA. Of about 76,000 clones in the sample, 75% were seen once. For this clone: Other nucleotide sequences in the sample specify the same CDR3.

Germline-derived CDR1 and CDR2 are MNHNY and SVGAGI (reference sequence). The CDR3 runs to 14 residues. Trimming removed 7 bases from V and 4 bases from J; junction bases left unmatched: 8. Input material: peripheral blood. The V gene is TRBV6-6, the J gene TRBJ1-2; 8 bases fit TRBD1. This TCR came from a man in his 70s with acute or convalescent COVID-19. CDR3 coding DNA: TGTGCCAGCACGGTGGGAACAGGGGGCTATGGCTACACCTTC. It is translated as CASTVGTGGYGYTF.